This T cell receptor beta chain originates from a study of beta chain features in type 1 diabetes. In the study overall: What patients shared with healthy donors was a similar profile of age, gender and cell yields.

This clone appeared a few times. What it recognizes is unknown. Every single donor gave one heparinised blood draw, and these averaged around 120 mL. From germline, CDR1 is SNHLY and CDR2 FYNNEI. This CDR3 has 14 residues. V lost 6 bases to trimming and J lost 0 bases, with 9 bases between them. Whole-study findings and limits: The similarity of naive, central memory and Treg TCRB repertoires appeared greater among patients than among healthy donors. Shorter TCRB CDR3s, moderately but significantly so, were found in Type 1 diabetes patients in all four CD4+ subsets.

The entirety of the isolated RNA underwent reverse transcription, so expressed TCRB transcripts were sequenced. Average reads for naive, central memory and regulatory T cell samples were roughly 3.4 million. Produced via immunoSEQ multiplex PCR; TCRdb's table is partial and in-frame only. Here the sample spans 95,000 to 110,000 clones, 28% being singletons. The chain carries TRBV2 and TRBJ2-1, with TRBD2 as a possible D gene (5 bases). Source material: central memory CD4+ T cells from blood. The sequence was obtained from a woman between 18 and 29 years old with type 1 diabetes. The CDR3 spells CASRRESSYNEQFF. Written as DNA, the CDR3 is TGTGCCAGCAGGAGGGAGAGCTCCTACAATGAGCAGTTCTTC.